What follows are 20 T cell receptor beta chains derived from one specimen sequenced in a study of blood T cell repertoires in COVID-19. The data were produced by immunoSEQ multiplex PCR, yet TCRdb's version contains in-frame clones alone and is incomplete. This table has 84,000 or so clones, over 75% appearing once. The sample consisted of peripheral blood. The source of these receptors is a human donor in a cohort sampled during active COVID-19.

This sequence joins TRBV10-3 and TRBJ1-4, with TRBD1 identical over 8 bases. After removal of 6 bases from V and 5 bases from J, the junction contained 5 bases not matched to a gene. CDR1 and CDR2 from the germline V gene are ENHRY and SYGVKD. The CDR3 consists of 14 residues. In DNA, the CDR3 is TGTGCCATCAGCCTGGGACAGGTAAATGAAAAACTGTTTTTT. It translates to CAISLGQVNEKLFF.

The chain combines TRBV6-5 with TRBJ1-2, with D maybe TRBD1 (6 bases). Germline CDR1 is MNHEY and CDR2 is SVGAGI. The CDR3 runs 14 residues. Trimming left V 6 bases short and J 8 bases short, with 19 bases between. The CDR3 region is CASSPGTSIEGYTF. DNA of the CDR3: TGTGCCAGCAGCCCCGGGACATCCATCGAGGGCTACACCTTC.

This clone was picked up a small number of times. The gene calls are TRBV4-2 and TRBJ1-6, with D uncertain. Trimming removed 1 base at V and 0 bases at J, with 16 bases between. The length of the CDR3 is 19 residues. Germline CDR1 reads LGHNA; CDR2 reads YNFKEQ. The CDR3 DNA follows: TGTGCCAGCAGCCAAGCCGGAGGTATAGGGAGCTCCTATAATTCACCCCTCCACTTT. Translated: CASSQAGGIGSSYNSPLHF.

The J gene is TRBJ1-5, the V gene TRBV9; the match to TRBD1 covers 7 bases. The CDR3 covers 14 residues. The germline V gene has CDR1 SGDLS and CDR2 YYNGEE. J was trimmed by 2 bases and V by 3 bases; bases with no gene match: 2. CDR3 sequence reads: CASSATGGNQPQHF. Written as DNA, the CDR3 is TGTGCCAGCAGCGCCACAGGGGGCAATCAGCCCCAGCATTTT.

V usage is TRBV18 and J usage is TRBJ2-5, with TRBD2 as a possible D gene (5 bases). CDR3 length: 13 residues. V was shortened by 2 bases and J by 3 bases, with 7 bases between the two germline ends. Germline V gene data show CDR1 as KGHSH and CDR2 as LQKENI. CDR3 region: CASSPMGEETQYF. The CDR3 DNA reads TGTGCCAGCTCACCAATGGGAGAAGAGACCCAGTACTTC.

The V and J genes are TRBV19 and TRBJ2-7, with 12 bases identical to TRBD2. The germline V gene has CDR1 LNHDA and CDR2 SQIVND (reference sequence). V lost 6 bases, J lost 5 bases, and 8 bases stayed unmatched. CDR3 size: 15 residues. CDR3 nucleotide sequence: TGTGCCAGTAGAAGCGGACTAGCGGGGAGGAACGAGCAGTACTTC. It specifies CASRSGLAGRNEQYF.

V usage is TRBV6-4 and J usage is TRBJ2-2; D may be TRBD1 (5 bases). This CDR3 comprises 14 residues. The germline V and J ends were trimmed by 4 bases and 0 bases, with 6 bases remaining between them. Germline loops: CDR1 MRHNA, CDR2 SNTAGT. CDR3 in amino acids: CASSAGTNTGELFF. CDR3 nucleotides: TGTGCCAGCAGTGCAGGGACGAACACCGGGGAGCTGTTTTTT.

The V and J genes are TRBV28 and TRBJ1-4; 10 bases match TRBD1. The V gene's germline CDR1 is MDHEN and CDR2 SYDVKM. CDR3 size: 14 residues. The trim removed 6 bases at V and 8 bases at J, leaving 6 bases unmatched. CDR3 sequence: CASRSGQGREKLFF. Here the CDR3 DNA reads TGTGCCAGCAGGTCGGGACAGGGGAGGGAAAAACTGTTTTTT.

The chain joins TRBV12-3 or TRBV12-4 to TRBJ2-7, with 8 bases aligning to TRBD1. After removal of 10 bases from V and 2 bases from J, the junction contained 4 bases not matched to a gene. This CDR3 has 12 residues. The CDR3: CAIDRGTYEQYF. CDR3 nucleotides: TGTGCCATCGACAGGGGAACCTACGAGCAGTACTTC.

The chain joins TRBV6-5 to TRBJ2-7; 11 positions match TRBD1. The CDR3 extends over 14 amino acids. The trim removed 11 bases at V and 1 base at J, leaving 7 bases unmatched. Germline V gene data show CDR1 as MNHEY and CDR2 as SVGAGI. The CDR3 coding sequence is TGTGCCGCTCATGGACAGGGGGCGTCCTACGAGCAGTACTTC. Protein product: CAAHGQGASYEQYF.

V usage is TRBV3-1 (or the pseudogene TRBV3-2) and J usage is TRBJ2-1; 9 positions agree with TRBD1. The trim removed 6 bases at V and 0 bases at J, leaving 3 bases unmatched. Germline V gives CDR1 LGHDT, CDR2 YNNKEL (reference sequence). The CDR3 contains 15 residues. CDR3 bases: TGTGCCAGCAGGCACAGGGGGCTCTCCTACAATGAGCAGTTCTTC. Translating it yields CASRHRGLSYNEQFF.

This chain links TRBV4-3 with TRBJ2-4; 8 nucleotides align to TRBD1. Trimming cost V 0 bases and J 0 bases; bases outside gene matches: 10. The germline V gene encodes CDR1 LGHNA and CDR2 YSLEER. The CDR3 sequence is 19 residues long. The CDR3 nucleotides read TGCGCCAGCAGCCAAGATACTGGACAGGGTAAATTAGCCAAAAACATTCAGTACTTC. It encodes CASSQDTGQGKLAKNIQYF.

The CDR3 reads CASSLRQGGPYNSPLHF. The CDR3 DNA reads as TGTGCCAGCAGCCTCCGACAGGGTGGCCCCTATAATTCACCCCTCCACTTT. This chain links TRBV9 with TRBJ1-6; 7 positions agree with TRBD1. After removal of 4 bases from V and 2 bases from J, the junction contained 9 bases not matched to a gene. The CDR3 sequence is 17 residues long. Germline V gene sequence: CDR1 SGDLS, CDR2 YYNGEE.

The chain combines TRBV5-5 with TRBJ1-2; 10 nucleotides align to TRBD1. The CDR3 runs to 14 residues. CDR1 and CDR2 from the germline V gene are SGHKS and YYEKEE (reference sequence). V shed 5 bases and J 2 bases; nucleotides not matched to a gene: 3. The CDR3, as DNA: TGTGCCAGCAGACTGGGACAGGGGAACTATGGCTACACCTTC. It translates to CASRLGQGNYGYTF.

The V and J genes are TRBV6-6 and TRBJ1-2; no clear D gene. Trimming took 5 bases from V and 0 from J, leaving 10 bases between them. CDR3 size: 14 residues. Per the germline V gene, CDR1 is MNHNY and CDR2 is SVGAGI (reference sequence). This CDR3 reads CASSRDGSNYGYTF. The DNA of the CDR3 is TGTGCCAGCAGTCGCGACGGGTCTAACTATGGCTACACCTTC.

CDR3 loop: CASSLAAQGDGYTF. In nucleotides, the CDR3 is TGTGCCAGCAGCTTGGCTGCGCAGGGGGATGGCTACACCTTC. The genes are TRBV5-5 and TRBJ1-2; 7 bases are a match to TRBD1. Looked up from germline, CDR1 is SGHKS and CDR2 is YYEKEE (reference sequence). The CDR3 runs to 14 residues. V dropped 0 bases and J dropped 6; count of bases not matched to a gene: 5.

V gene TRBV9 combines with J gene TRBJ2-7; possibly TRBD2 for D (6 bases). Germline CDR1 is SGDLS and CDR2 is YYNGEE. The CDR3 has 15 residues. The V gene lost 4 bases and the J gene lost 5 bases, with 19 bases spanning the gap. CDR3 protein: CASSSGTAARDEQYF. DNA of the CDR3: TGTGCCAGCAGCTCGGGGACTGCCGCTCGGGACGAGCAGTACTTC.

V gene TRBV27 combines with J gene TRBJ1-2; tentatively, D is TRBD1 (6 bases). Per germline, CDR1 MNHEY and CDR2 SMNVEV (reference sequence). V was pared by 5 bases and J by 7 bases, with 14 bases between. This CDR3 is built from 13 residues. CDR3 sequence reads: CASSGPGVSGYTF. DNA for the CDR3: TGTGCCAGCAGTGGGCCAGGGGTGTCTGGCTACACCTTC.

This rearrangement joins TRBV2 to TRBJ1-2; TRBD1 might be the D (6 bases). The CDR3 is 14 amino acids. Germline V lookup: CDR1 SNHLY, CDR2 FYNNEI. V was shortened by 7 bases and J by 1 base, with 13 bases between the two germline ends. CDR3 DNA: TGTGCCAGCACCGCCGAACAGGGTAACTATGGCTACACCTTC. Its protein product is CASTAEQGNYGYTF.

This chain connects TRBV4-3 to TRBJ1-3; 9 nucleotides match TRBD1. CDR3 length: 16 residues. V lost 2 bases and J lost 7; bases outside the gene matches: 9. Germline V gene lookup returns CDR1 LGHNA and CDR2 YSLEER. CDR3 region: CASSQRWDREVNTIYF. The CDR3 DNA sequence: TGCGCCAGCAGCCAACGCTGGGACAGGGAGGTGAACACCATATATTTT.